This T cell receptor (beta chain) was recovered during a study of beta chain features in type 1 diabetes. The CDR3 extends over 15 amino acids. V lost 1 base and J 10 bases, leaving 17 bases between the germline ends. Germline V gene data show CDR1 as SEHNR and CDR2 as FQNEAQ (reference sequence). Isolated RNA was reverse transcribed in full, so expressed TCRB transcripts were sequenced. Sequencing was performed with immunoSEQ multiplex PCR; in TCRdb, only in-frame clones are kept and a portion is missing. The sample holds about 900,000 clones, 17% seen once. The origin of this receptor is a young woman in good health. The sample taken for sequencing was naive CD4+ T cells from blood. J is TRBJ2-1 and V is TRBV7-9; no reliable D call. The CDR3 region has the DNA TGTGCCAGCAGCTTAGTAGGCCTGCCCGTCAACGAGCAGTTCTTC. It translates to CASSLVGLPVNEQFF.